In its sample, the clone carrying this T cell receptor beta chain was seen a few times. V was cut by 5 bases and J by 3 bases, with 20 bases left in between. CDR1 and CDR2 (germline): SGHVS, FQNEAQ. The CDR3 consists of 17 residues. The assay was immunoSEQ multiplex PCR, and TCRdb's table has in-frame clones only and misses some. The table lists 130,000 or so clones, 85% to 90% of them singletons. The data belong to a study of control samples from healthy donors and cancer patients. The chain combines TRBV7-8 with TRBJ1-5, with a weak D call TRBD1 (5 bases). Source material: PBMCs. This sequence originates from a man in his fifties with head and neck cancer. As DNA, the CDR3 is TGTGCCAGCAGCCTGAGGAGGGGCGCGGGTTACAATCAGCCCCAGCATTTT. This codes for CASSLRRGAGYNQPQHF.